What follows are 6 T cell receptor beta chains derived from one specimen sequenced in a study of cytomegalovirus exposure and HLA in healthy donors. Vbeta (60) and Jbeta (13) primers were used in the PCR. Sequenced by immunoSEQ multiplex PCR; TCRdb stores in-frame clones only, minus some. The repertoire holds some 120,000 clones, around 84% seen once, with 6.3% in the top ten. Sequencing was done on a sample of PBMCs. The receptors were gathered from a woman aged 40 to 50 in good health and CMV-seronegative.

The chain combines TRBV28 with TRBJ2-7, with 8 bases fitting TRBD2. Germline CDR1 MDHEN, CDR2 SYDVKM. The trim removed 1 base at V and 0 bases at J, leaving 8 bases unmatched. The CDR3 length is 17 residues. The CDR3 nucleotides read TGTGCCAGCAGTTTATTCGGGGGGGGTCCAAGCTCCTACGAGCAGTACTTC. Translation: CASSLFGGGPSSYEQYF.

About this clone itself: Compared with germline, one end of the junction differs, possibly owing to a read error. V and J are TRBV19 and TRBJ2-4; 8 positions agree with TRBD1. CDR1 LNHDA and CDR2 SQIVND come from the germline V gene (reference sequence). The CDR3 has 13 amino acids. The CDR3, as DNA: TGTGCCAGTAGCGCCCAGGGGGCGAACAGTCAGTACTTC. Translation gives CASSAQGANSQYF.

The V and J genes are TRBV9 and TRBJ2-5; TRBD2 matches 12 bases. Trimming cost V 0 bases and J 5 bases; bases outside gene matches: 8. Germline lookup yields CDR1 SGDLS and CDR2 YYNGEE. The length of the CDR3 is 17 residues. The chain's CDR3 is CASSVVPTSGSGETQYF. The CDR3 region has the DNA TGTGCCAGCAGCGTAGTCCCGACTAGCGGGAGTGGTGAGACCCAGTACTTC.

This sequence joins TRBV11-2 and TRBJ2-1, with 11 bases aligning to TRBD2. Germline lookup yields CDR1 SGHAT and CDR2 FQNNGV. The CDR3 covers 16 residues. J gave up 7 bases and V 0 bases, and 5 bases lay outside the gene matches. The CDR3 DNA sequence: TGTGCCAGCAGCTTAGAACTAGCGGGAGTGTCGAATGAGCAGTTCTTC. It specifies CASSLELAGVSNEQFF.

DNA for the CDR3: TGTGCCAGCAGCATGGGACTAGCGGGAGGGCCGAGCACAGATACGCAGTATTTT. Protein sequence: CASSMGLAGGPSTDTQYF. The V call is TRBV7-2, the J call TRBJ2-3, with 16 bases lining up with TRBD2. V gave up 5 bases and J gave up 0 bases; unmatched junction bases: 5. Germline CDR1 and CDR2: SGHTA and FQGNSA. The CDR3 loop spans 18 amino acids.

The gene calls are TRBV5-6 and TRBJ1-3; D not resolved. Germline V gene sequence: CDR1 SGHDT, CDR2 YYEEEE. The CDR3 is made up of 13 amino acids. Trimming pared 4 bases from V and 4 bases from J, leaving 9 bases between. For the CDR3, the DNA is TGTGCCAGCAGCCTAGAGATCGGAAACACCATATATTTT. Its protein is CASSLEIGNTIYF.